This TCR beta chain was retrieved from a study of naive and memory T cell subsets. Study conclusions and caveats: Gini index rose across naive, CM, EM and EMRA in CD4 and CD8. Each distinct alpha or beta sequence counts as one clonotype.

Two oligonucleotides, mixed equimolar, formed the beta constant-region primer covering TRBC1 and TRBC2. Ligated cDNA was amplified by four rounds of PCR with nested alpha and beta constant-region primers and SP2. Ligation attached a single-stranded oligonucleotide with a 12-nucleotide UMI and the SP2 primer to the cDNA 3' end. One entry per CDR3 protein, called by TCRdb with MiXCR from the UMI-ligation and nested PCR reads. Of 4,000 to 5,000 distinct CDR3 sequences listed, less than 5.5% were seen once; the top ten hold roughly a quarter. In its sample, this clonotype was seen many times. Its specificity is unknown. The length of the CDR3 is 15 residues. Per the germline V gene, CDR1 is LGHDT and CDR2 is YNNKEL (reference sequence). The V and J ends lost 4 bases and 8 bases, in that order; junction bases with no gene match: 8. Cells stained for CD3, CD4, CD8, CD45RA, CD27 and viability were sorted into four CD45RA/CD27 subsets.

This chain links TRBV3-1 with TRBJ2-1, with 10 bases that match TRBD1. The source material was effector memory CD8+ T cells from blood. Specified subset: effector memory, CD45RA- CD27-. The source is a human donor in good health. CDR3 DNA sequence: TGTGCCAGCAGCCGCGGGACAGGGGATTTGGATGAGCAGTTCTTC. This gives the protein CASSRGTGDLDEQFF.